This entry lists 20 T cell receptor beta chains sequenced from one sample in a study of CD8+ T cells in alopecia areata. RNA was isolated and reverse transcribed to cDNA, the sequencing template. Clones were read by immunoSEQ multiplex PCR, and TCRdb kept only the in-frame ones, dropping some. Seen here are 150,000 to 200,000 clones, just over 65% observed once, and the top ten hold around 0.9%. Treatment given: oral pan-JAK inhibitor, 5-10 mg twice daily. The sample was CD4+ T cells sorted from blood, taken at week 4, from a patient treated with tofacitinib. These receptors all stem from a human donor with alopecia areata.

This chain connects TRBV7-9 to TRBJ1-6; D uncertain. Per the germline V gene, CDR1 is SEHNR and CDR2 is FQNEAQ (reference sequence). The CDR3 consists of 13 residues. The V gene lost 4 bases and the J gene lost 10 bases, with 11 bases spanning the gap. CDR3 sequence reads: CASSSEIESPLHF. The DNA of the CDR3 is TGTGCCAGCAGCTCGGAGATCGAGTCACCCCTCCACTTT.

This clone was detected only a few times. The chain combines TRBV5-4 with TRBJ2-5; weak D call: TRBD2 (5 bases). CDR1 is SGHNT, CDR2 YYREEE, per germline (reference sequence). This CDR3 is 14 amino acids long. V was shortened by 4 bases and J by 5 bases, with 15 bases between the two germline ends. The DNA for the CDR3 is TGTGCCAGCAGCCATTCAGCACTAGGGGAGACCCAGTACTTC. Translated, it gives CASSHSALGETQYF. The variable domain in full, with the rest retrieved from reference TRBV5-4 and TRBJ2-5, is ETGVTQSPTHLIKTRGQQVTLRCSSQSGHNTVSWYQQALGQGPQFIFQYYREEENGRGNFPPRFSGLQFPNYSSELNVNALELDDSALYLCASSHSALGETQYFGPGTRLLVL.

This clone was seen a handful of times. The chain links TRBV6-1 to TRBJ1-1; D gene unclear. Trimming cost V 7 bases and J 4 bases, with 10 bases left between them. The CDR3 covers 12 residues. Germline V gene data show CDR1 as MNHNS and CDR2 as SASEGT. The chain's CDR3 is CASTQSVTEAFF. DNA of the CDR3: TGTGCCAGCACCCAATCGGTCACTGAAGCTTTCTTT.

The chain is built from TRBV7-3 and TRBJ2-3, with D possibly matching TRBD1 (5 bases). The germline CDR1 and CDR2 sequences are SGHTA and FQGTGA. Between the trimmed V and J ends, which lost 2 bases and 5 bases, there was a span of 8 bases. The CDR3 covers 13 residues. The chain's CDR3 is CASSLLGRDTQYF. CDR3 coding DNA: TGTGCCAGCAGCTTATTGGGGCGAGATACGCAGTATTTT.

This clone turned up a few times. This sequence joins TRBV7-9 and TRBJ1-2, with no clear D. Germline CDR1 and CDR2: SEHNR and FQNEAQ (reference sequence). The CDR3 has 14 amino acids. Trimming left V 2 bases short and J 1 base short, with 8 bases between. The CDR3, as DNA: TGTGCCAGCAGCTTACGACATTTTAACTATGGCTACACCTTC. Residues: CASSLRHFNYGYTF.

The chain combines TRBV9 with TRBJ2-2, with D unresolved. Per germline, CDR1 SGDLS and CDR2 YYNGEE. The CDR3 has 12 amino acids. V was pared by 6 bases and J by 6 bases, with 9 bases between. CDR3 loop: CASKDGPGELFF. CDR3 DNA sequence: TGTGCCAGCAAGGACGGTCCCGGGGAGCTGTTTTTT.

This chain uses TRBV30 with TRBJ1-6, with D possibly TRBD1 on 6 matching bases. The CDR3 has 13 amino acids. The germline CDR1 and CDR2 sequences are GTSNPN and SVGIG (reference sequence). In DNA form, the CDR3 reads TGTGCTCGCCGGACAGCCTATAATTCACCCCTCCACTTT. It yields the protein CARRTAYNSPLHF.

The rearrangement uses TRBV30 and TRBJ1-3; D is unresolved. The CDR3 is 13 residues long. Trimming stripped 2 bases from V and 0 bases from J, with 5 bases between. In germline, CDR1 is GTSNPN, CDR2 SVGIG (reference sequence). The CDR3 bases are TGTGCCTGGAGTAAGCCCTCTGGAAACACCATATATTTT. Translated: CAWSKPSGNTIYF.

The gene calls are TRBV30 and TRBJ1-1; D ambiguous. Germline CDR1 and CDR2: GTSNPN and SVGIG (reference sequence). Trimming cost V 2 bases and J 4 bases, with 11 bases left between them. This CDR3 contains 13 residues. CDR3 bases: TGTGCCTGGAGTTCGAGGAGATTCACTGAAGCTTTCTTT. Its protein product is CAWSSRRFTEAFF.

The rearrangement uses TRBV9 and TRBJ1-5, with TRBD1 matching over 9 bases. The CDR3 length is 13 residues. The trim removed 3 bases at V and 7 bases at J, leaving 2 bases unmatched. Germline values: CDR1 SGDLS, CDR2 YYNGEE. CDR3 in DNA: TGTGCCAGCAGCGCGGACAGGGGACAGCCCCAGCATTTT. Translated, it gives CASSADRGQPQHF.

This clone was seen a handful of times. V and J are TRBV21-1 and TRBJ2-7; TRBD2 reflects the table's D call only, with no check against the DNA. TRBV21-1 has pseudogene status. This CDR3 has 14 amino acids. CDR3 in DNA: TGTGCCAGCTGGTTGCGGGGGGCCCTCCACGAGCAGTACTTC. Encoded protein: CASWLRGALHEQYF.

This clone has just a few counts. The V call is TRBV18, the J call TRBJ2-3, with TRBD2 matching over 10 bases. This CDR3 spans 16 amino acids. Germline lookup yields CDR1 KGHSH and CDR2 LQKENI. The junction had 7 bases not matched to a gene; V was cut back by 5 bases and J by 2 bases. Here the CDR3 reads CASSSSLAGVTDTQYF. The CDR3, as DNA: TGTGCCAGCTCATCTTCTCTAGCGGGGGTCACAGATACGCAGTATTTT.

This clone was observed once. The chain carries TRBV7-8 and TRBJ2-7; possibly TRBD1 or TRBD2 for D (5 bases each). The ends were cut back, 1 base at V and 0 bases at J, with 10 bases in the middle. Germline values: CDR1 SGHVS, CDR2 FQNEAQ. The CDR3 is 15 residues long. CDR3 nucleotides: TGTGCCAGCAGCTTAGTGGGGACCAACTCCTACGAGCAGTACTTC. Translating gives CASSLVGTNSYEQYF.

The chain employs TRBV5-6 and TRBJ2-7; possibly TRBD1 or TRBD2 for D (5 bases each). Germline V gene data show CDR1 as SGHDT and CDR2 as YYEEEE. CDR3 length: 15 residues. Trimming shortened V by 7 bases and J by 0 bases, and 17 bases separated the two germline ends. The CDR3 sequence is CASLRLGTISYEQYF. CDR3 in DNA: TGTGCCAGCTTAAGACTGGGGACGATCTCCTACGAGCAGTACTTC.

The gene calls are TRBV29-1 and TRBJ1-1; D not certain. V shed 4 bases and J shed 6 bases, with 27 bases lying between them. Germline CDR1 SQVTM, CDR2 ANQGSEA. The CDR3 contains 17 residues. CDR3 sequence: CSVAHTDRGRFEPEAFF. CDR3 bases: TGCAGCGTTGCTCATACGGACCGCGGCAGATTCGAACCTGAAGCTTTCTTT.

The chain is built from TRBV15 and TRBJ1-2; weak D call: TRBD1 (6 bases). Trimming cost V 3 bases and J 4 bases, with 15 bases left between them. Germline V gene lookup returns CDR1 LNHNV and CDR2 YYDKDF (reference sequence). CDR3 size: 15 residues. The CDR3 is CATSRDDRFAYGYTF. The CDR3 nucleotides read TGTGCCACCAGCAGGGATGACAGGTTCGCCTATGGCTACACCTTC.

As for this clone: Other DNA sequences in this specimen translate into the identical CDR3. The genes are TRBV30 and TRBJ1-2; TRBD1 matches 9 bases. The CDR3 totals 14 residues. The V segment lost 0 bases and the J segment 7 bases; nucleotides outside the gene matches: 6. CDR1 is GTSNPN and CDR2 is SVGIG in the germline V gene (reference sequence). The CDR3 bases are TGTGCCTGGAGTGTGATACAGGGGGCTGGTGGCTACACCTTC. Translation: CAWSVIQGAGGYTF.

The rearrangement uses TRBV12-5 and TRBJ2-5, with unresolved D. This CDR3 has 12 residues. Germline loops: CDR1 LGHNT, CDR2 FRNRAP. The germline V and J ends were trimmed by 6 bases and 7 bases, with 12 bases remaining between them. The CDR3 loop reads CASGSSSATQYF. In DNA form, the CDR3 reads TGTGCTAGTGGATCCAGTAGTGCGACCCAGTACTTC.

This clone has a handful of counts. The gene calls are TRBV7-2 and TRBJ2-5, with 8 bases lining up with TRBD2. The V gene's germline CDR1 is SGHTA and CDR2 FQGNSA. V lost 0 bases, J lost 1 base, and 1 base stayed unmatched. This CDR3 spans 15 amino acids. In DNA, the CDR3 is TGTGCCAGCAGCTTAGCTAGCGGGGCCCAAGAGACCCAGTACTTC. Translation: CASSLASGAQETQYF.

The genes are TRBV29-1 and TRBJ2-5, with 7 bases matching TRBD1. The CDR3 runs 12 residues. Germline CDR1 SQVTM, CDR2 ANQGSEA. V was pared by 7 bases and J by 5 bases, with 7 bases of the junction left unmatched. In nucleotides, the CDR3 is TGCAGCGCGGAAGGGGGCGGGGAGACCCAGTACTTC. Protein product: CSAEGGGETQYF.